The T cell receptor (beta chain) under discussion was sequenced for a study of blood T cells in healthy people across ages. From germline, CDR1 is SGHRS and CDR2 YFSETQ. The CDR3 loop spans 11 amino acids. The V gene lost 4 bases and the J gene lost 9 bases, with 8 bases spanning the gap. This clonotype was detected a few times. Together with a sample-barcoded 5' primer, a J-beta primer mix was included in a second PCR lasting roughly 6 to 12 cycles. Through a template-switch adaptor with 12 random nucleotides, each cDNA molecule received a tag. TCRdb itself ran the 5' RACE reads through MiXCR, one entry per CDR3 protein. Counted here are approximately 800,000 distinct CDR3 sequences, approximately 59% occurring once; the ten biggest clones make up roughly a quarter.

Material for sequencing was blood. This clonotype was sampled from a man younger than 40 in good health. The rearrangement uses TRBV5-1 and TRBJ2-1; D possibly corresponds to TRBD2 (5 bases). CDR3 nucleotide sequence: TGCGCCAGCAGCCCTAGCTTTGAGCAGTTCTTC. Its protein product is CASSPSFEQFF.